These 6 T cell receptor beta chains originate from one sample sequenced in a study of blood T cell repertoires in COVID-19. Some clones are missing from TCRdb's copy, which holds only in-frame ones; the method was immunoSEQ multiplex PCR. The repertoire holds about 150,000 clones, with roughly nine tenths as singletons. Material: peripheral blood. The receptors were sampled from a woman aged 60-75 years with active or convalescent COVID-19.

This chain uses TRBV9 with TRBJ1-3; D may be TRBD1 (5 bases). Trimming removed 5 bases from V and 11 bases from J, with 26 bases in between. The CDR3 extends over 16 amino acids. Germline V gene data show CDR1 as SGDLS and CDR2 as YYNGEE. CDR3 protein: CASSTPGGGSKVPIYF. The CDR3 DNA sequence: TGTGCCAGCAGTACCCCCGGCGGGGGGTCCAAGGTCCCCATATATTTT. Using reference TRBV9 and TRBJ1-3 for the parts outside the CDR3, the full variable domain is DSGVTQTPKHLITATGQRVTLRCSPRSGDLSVYWYQQSLDQGLQFLIQYYNGEERAKGNILERFSAQQFPDLHSELNLSSLELGDSALYFCASSTPGGGSKVPIYFGEGSWLTVV.

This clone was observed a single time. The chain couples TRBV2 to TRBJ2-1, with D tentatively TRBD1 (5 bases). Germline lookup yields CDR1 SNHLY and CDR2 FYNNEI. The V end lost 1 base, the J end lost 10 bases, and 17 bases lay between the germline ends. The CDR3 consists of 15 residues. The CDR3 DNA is TGTGCCAGCAGTGAAGGCCAGGGTGCCTGGGTGGAGCAGTTCTTC. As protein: CASSEGQGAWVEQFF.

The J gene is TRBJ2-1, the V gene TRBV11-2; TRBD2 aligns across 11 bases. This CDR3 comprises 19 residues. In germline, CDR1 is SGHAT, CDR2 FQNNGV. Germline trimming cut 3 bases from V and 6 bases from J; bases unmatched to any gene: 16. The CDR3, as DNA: TGTGCCAGCAGCTTTCTAGCCCTAGCGGGGGGTACCTCAATCAATGAGCAGTTCTTC. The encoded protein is CASSFLALAGGTSINEQFF.

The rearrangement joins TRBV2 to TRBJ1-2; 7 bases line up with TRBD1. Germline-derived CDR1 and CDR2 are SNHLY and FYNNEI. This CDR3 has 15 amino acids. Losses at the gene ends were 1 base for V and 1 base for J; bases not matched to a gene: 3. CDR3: CASSEGTGVNYGYTF. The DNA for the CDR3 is TGTGCCAGCAGTGAAGGAACAGGGGTTAACTATGGCTACACCTTC.

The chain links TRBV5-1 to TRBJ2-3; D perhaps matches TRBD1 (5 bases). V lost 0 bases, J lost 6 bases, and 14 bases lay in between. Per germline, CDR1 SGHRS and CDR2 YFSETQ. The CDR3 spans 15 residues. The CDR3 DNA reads TGCGCCAGCAGCTTGGGACAGCCAGCAAGGGATACGCAGTATTTT. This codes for CASSLGQPARDTQYF. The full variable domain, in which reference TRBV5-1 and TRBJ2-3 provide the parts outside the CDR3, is KAGVTQTPRYLIKTRGQQVTLSCSPISGHRSVSWYQQTPGQGLQFLFEYFSETQRNKGNFPGRFSGRQFSNSRSEMNVSTLELGDSALYLCASSLGQPARDTQYFGPGTRLTVL.

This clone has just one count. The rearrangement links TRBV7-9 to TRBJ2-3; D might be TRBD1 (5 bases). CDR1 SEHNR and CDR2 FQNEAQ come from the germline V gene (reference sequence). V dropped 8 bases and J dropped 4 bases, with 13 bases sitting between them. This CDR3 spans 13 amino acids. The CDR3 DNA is TGTGCCAGCTTGGCAGGGTTTGCAGATACGCAGTATTTT. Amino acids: CASLAGFADTQYF.